The 30 T cell receptor beta chains given below trace back to one sample, sequenced in a study of blood T cell repertoires in COVID-19. Here immunoSEQ multiplex PCR was the method, and the copy in TCRdb shows in-frame clones only, minus some. The repertoire holds 30,000 to 40,000 clones, with 80% as singletons. Sequenced sample: peripheral blood. All receptors derive from a man aged 80 or over with active or convalescent COVID-19.

The J gene is TRBJ2-3, the V gene TRBV7-3; D ambiguous. Germline V gene sequence: CDR1 SGHTA, CDR2 FQGTGA. This CDR3 region has 13 residues. Trimming cost V 4 bases and J 3 bases, with 8 bases left between them. The CDR3, as DNA: TGTGCCAGCAGCTCCGAGAGGACAGATACGCAGTATTTT. Amino acid sequence: CASSSERTDTQYF.

This chain uses TRBV28 with TRBJ2-3; D perhaps matches TRBD1 (8 bases). Trimming stripped 1 base from V and 3 bases from J, with 14 bases between. CDR3 length: 16 residues. The germline CDR1 and CDR2 sequences are MDHEN and SYDVKM. The CDR3 region is CASSLFGQGGTDTQYF. The CDR3 DNA reads TGTGCCAGCAGTTTATTCGGACAGGGAGGGACAGATACGCAGTATTTT.

This clone was seen just once. This chain uses TRBV28 with TRBJ2-3; TRBD2 matches 15 bases. The CDR3 spans 18 residues. The V and J ends lost 6 bases and 5 bases, in that order; junction bases with no gene match: 12. Per the germline V gene, CDR1 is MDHEN and CDR2 is SYDVKM. In DNA, the CDR3 is TGTGCCAGCAGCGCCGGACTAGCGGGAGGGCCAGGGAAAGATACGCAGTATTTT. Translation: CASSAGLAGGPGKDTQYF.

The chain employs TRBV19 and TRBJ1-5; 10 nucleotides match TRBD1. The CDR3 extends over 15 amino acids. In germline, CDR1 is LNHDA, CDR2 SQIVND (reference sequence). The trim removed 5 bases at V and 3 bases at J, leaving 4 bases unmatched. CDR3 region: CASSSGQGDNQPQHF. As DNA, the CDR3 is TGTGCCAGTAGTTCCGGACAGGGGGACAATCAGCCCCAGCATTTT. Filled out from reference TRBV19 and TRBJ1-5, the complete variable domain reads DGGITQSPKYLFRKEGQNVTLSCEQNLNHDAMYWYRQDPGQGLRLIYYSQIVNDFQKGDIAEGYSVSREKKESFPLTVTSAQKNPTAFYLCASSSGQGDNQPQHFGDGTRLSIL.

The chain links TRBV15 to TRBJ1-2; 7 bases are shared with TRBD1. After removal of 1 base from V and 5 bases from J, the junction contained 7 bases not matched to a gene. Germline assignment: CDR1 LNHNV and CDR2 YYDKDF (reference sequence). This CDR3 has 15 amino acids. CDR3 in DNA: TGTGCCACCAGCAGAGGACAGGGCGAAAAGTATGGCTACACCTTC. This encodes CATSRGQGEKYGYTF.

This sequence joins TRBV10-2 and TRBJ2-7; 9 positions match TRBD2. The CDR3 is 18 amino acids. The ends lost 4 bases at V and 1 base at J; junction bases unmatched: 14. Germline V gene data show CDR1 as WSHSY and CDR2 as SAAADI. CDR3 sequence reads: CASSAHPYASGGSYEQYF. Written as DNA, the CDR3 is TGCGCCAGCAGTGCCCACCCATATGCCAGCGGGGGGTCCTACGAGCAGTACTTC.

The chain recombines TRBV18 with TRBJ2-1; D remains ambiguous. The V gene lost 6 bases and the J gene lost 6 bases, with 18 bases spanning the gap. The CDR3 sequence is 15 residues long. Germline loops: CDR1 KGHSH, CDR2 LQKENI. CDR3 sequence: CASSSGVLGGNEQFF. CDR3 sequence (DNA): TGTGCCAGCTCCTCGGGTGTCCTCGGTGGCAATGAGCAGTTCTTC.

The V and J genes are TRBV9 and TRBJ2-7; perhaps TRBD1 as D (6 bases). Per germline, CDR1 SGDLS and CDR2 YYNGEE. Trimming stripped 0 bases from V and 4 bases from J, with 14 bases between. There are 15 residues in the CDR3. The CDR3 nucleotides read TGTGCCAGCAGCGTAGGCGTGACAGGAACTTACGAGCAGTACTTC. It yields the protein CASSVGVTGTYEQYF.

The chain is built from TRBV14 and TRBJ1-6, with D uncertain. CDR1 is SGHDN, CDR2 FVKESK, per germline. V was clipped by 1 base and J by 10 bases, with 8 bases between them. CDR3 size: 13 residues. This CDR3 is CASSQGLGSPLHF. As DNA, the CDR3 is TGTGCCAGCAGCCAAGGCCTGGGCTCACCCCTCCACTTT.

The rearrangement joins TRBV29-1 to TRBJ2-3; 8 positions agree with TRBD2. Germline CDR1 is SQVTM and CDR2 is ANQGSEA. There are 14 residues in the CDR3. J lost 3 bases, V lost 2 bases, and 4 bases had no gene match. The CDR3 region is CSVEWTGGTDTQYF. The CDR3 DNA is TGCAGCGTTGAATGGACGGGGGGGACAGATACGCAGTATTTT.

Regarding this clone: Additional DNA sequences in this sample encode the identical CDR3. The CDR3: CSVELYTDTQYF. The CDR3 DNA sequence: TGCAGCGTTGAGTTGTACACAGATACGCAGTATTTT. The chain has TRBV29-1 and TRBJ2-3; no clear D gene. The germline V and J ends were trimmed by 3 bases and 2 bases, with 6 bases remaining between them. Per germline, CDR1 SQVTM and CDR2 ANQGSEA. This CDR3 has 12 amino acids.

The chain employs TRBV27 and TRBJ2-1; 9 bases match TRBD2. Germline trimming cut 6 bases from V and 6 bases from J; bases unmatched to any gene: 15. The CDR3 runs to 17 residues. CDR1 and CDR2 (germline): MNHEY, SMNVEV (reference sequence). CDR3 sequence (DNA): TGTGCCAGCAGCCCTCTGGGCGGGAGGGCCGAGGTCAATGAGCAGTTCTTC. It codes for CASSPLGGRAEVNEQFF.

The V call is TRBV3-1 (or the pseudogene TRBV3-2), the J call TRBJ2-7; 8 nucleotides align to TRBD2. Unmatched junction bases numbered 12, after V lost 8 bases and J lost 0 bases. Germline CDR1 reads LGHDT; CDR2 reads YNNKEL (reference sequence). This CDR3 has 16 residues. The CDR3 reads CASGSRDGTSSYEQYF. CDR3 bases: TGTGCCAGCGGATCACGCGACGGGACTAGCTCCTACGAGCAGTACTTC.

The chain uses TRBV18 and TRBJ2-3, with D hard to call. The CDR3 contains 16 residues. V shed 6 bases and J shed 2 bases, with 18 bases lying between them. CDR1 and CDR2 (germline): KGHSH, LQKENI. The CDR3 loop is CASSPEAETFTDTQYF. The DNA of the CDR3 is TGTGCCAGCTCCCCAGAGGCGGAAACCTTCACAGATACGCAGTATTTT.

This clone was observed once. The rearrangement joins TRBV30 to TRBJ2-3; 10 nucleotides match TRBD2. This CDR3 has 14 residues. The trim removed 4 bases at V and 3 bases at J, leaving 4 bases unmatched. CDR1 is GTSNPN, CDR2 SVGIG, per germline (reference sequence). The CDR3 is CAWTLAGATDTQYF. The CDR3 coding sequence is TGTGCCTGGACGCTAGCGGGGGCAACAGATACGCAGTATTTT.

The table lists this clone with a count of one. V gene TRBV18 combines with J gene TRBJ2-5; 8 positions agree with TRBD1. The V gene's germline CDR1 is KGHSH and CDR2 LQKENI. The CDR3 loop spans 14 amino acids. V was clipped by 6 bases and J by 6 bases; unmatched bases: 9. DNA of the CDR3: TGTGCCAGCTCCGTGGACAGGGCCGATCAGACCCAGTACTTC. Its translation: CASSVDRADQTQYF.

The gene calls are TRBV18 and TRBJ2-7; 9 positions match TRBD1. This CDR3 region has 15 residues. CDR1 and CDR2 from the germline V gene are KGHSH and LQKENI. The ends lost 5 bases at V and 3 bases at J; junction bases unmatched: 8. The CDR3: CASSFLQGAIYEQYF. CDR3 DNA sequence: TGTGCCAGCTCATTCTTACAGGGGGCGATCTACGAGCAGTACTTC. The variable domain in full, completed from reference TRBV18 and TRBJ2-7, reads NAGVMQNPRHLVRRRGQEARLRCSPMKGHSHVYWYRQLPEEGLKFMVYLQKENIIDESGMPKERFSAEFPKEGPSILRIQQVVRGDSAAYFCASSFLQGAIYEQYFGPGTRLTVT.

The chain carries TRBV2 and TRBJ1-2; TRBD1 aligns across 10 bases. Germline V CDR1 and CDR2: SNHLY, FYNNEI. Trimming cost V 7 bases and J 4 bases; bases outside gene matches: 6. This CDR3 contains 14 residues. CDR3 DNA sequence: TGTGCCAGCAAGGAGACAGGGGGCTTCTATGGCTACACCTTC. Translating it yields CASKETGGFYGYTF.

This clone has more than one count but fewer than ten. This sequence joins TRBV11-2 and TRBJ2-7, with TRBD2 matching over 7 bases. CDR3 length: 15 residues. The V gene's germline CDR1 is SGHAT and CDR2 FQNNGV. The J segment lost 7 bases and the V segment lost 1 base, leaving 10 bases of the junction unmatched. Here the CDR3 DNA reads TGTGCCAGCAGCTTAGCCGCCGGGACTACTTATGAGCAGTACTTC. The encoded protein is CASSLAAGTTYEQYF.

The V call is TRBV29-1, the J call TRBJ2-3; TRBD2 agrees at 10 bases. The CDR3 totals 15 residues. The V and J ends lost 3 bases and 4 bases, in that order; junction bases with no gene match: 7. Germline V lookup: CDR1 SQVTM, CDR2 ANQGSEA. CDR3 residues: CSVERLAGVADTQYF. The CDR3 DNA follows: TGCAGCGTTGAGCGGCTAGCGGGAGTGGCAGATACGCAGTATTTT.

Of note for this clone: The sample contains more than one DNA sequence encoding this CDR3. V is TRBV9 and J is TRBJ2-1; the D gene is possibly TRBD2 (5 bases). Trimming removed 0 bases from V and 4 bases from J, with 11 bases in between. The CDR3 has 15 residues. In germline, CDR1 is SGDLS, CDR2 YYNGEE. The CDR3 loop reads CASSVVTSNYNEQFF. The CDR3 DNA reads TGTGCCAGCAGCGTAGTCACTAGTAATTACAATGAGCAGTTCTTC.

This sequence joins TRBV27 and TRBJ2-7; 7 nucleotides match TRBD1. V shed 2 bases, J shed 7 bases, and the junction held 8 bases outside the gene matches. This CDR3 has 14 amino acids. Germline V gene sequence: CDR1 MNHEY, CDR2 SMNVEV (reference sequence). The CDR3 DNA reads as TGTGCCAGCAGTTTAGAAGACAGGGCTGGGGAGCAGTACTTC. Residues: CASSLEDRAGEQYF.

This clone came up once. V usage is TRBV6-6 and J usage is TRBJ2-7, with D unclear. Germline V gene lookup returns CDR1 MNHNY and CDR2 SVGAGI (reference sequence). This CDR3 contains 14 residues. V was clipped by 5 bases and J by 0 bases, with 11 bases between them. For the CDR3, the DNA is TGTGCCAGCAGTCACAGTCCGAGCTCCTACGAGCAGTACTTC. Its protein is CASSHSPSSYEQYF.

This clone was counted between two and nine times. The chain has TRBV4-3 and TRBJ2-2; no reliable D call. V gave up 0 bases and J gave up 6 bases, with 14 bases separating them. From germline, CDR1 is LGHNA and CDR2 YSLEER. This CDR3 contains 16 residues. The CDR3 reads CASSQDYSQWSGELFF. The CDR3 DNA reads as TGCGCCAGCAGCCAAGATTACTCCCAATGGTCCGGGGAGCTGTTTTTT.

CDR3 protein: CASSRYGGSLFHEQFF. In nucleotides, the CDR3 is TGTGCCAGCAGCAGATACGGGGGGTCCCTTTTCCATGAGCAGTTCTTC. This sequence joins TRBV21-1 and TRBJ2-1; the table names TRBD2, a call not compared with the DNA. TRBV21-1 is reported as a pseudogene. CDR3 size: 16 residues.

The chain couples TRBV9 to TRBJ2-7; D remains unclear. The CDR3 is 13 amino acids. In germline, CDR1 is SGDLS, CDR2 YYNGEE. The V end was cut by 0 bases, the J end by 1 base, with 5 bases between. CDR3: CASSVGNSYEQYF. The CDR3 bases are TGTGCCAGCAGCGTAGGTAATTCCTACGAGCAGTACTTC.

The chain employs TRBV28 and TRBJ2-5, with D possibly matching TRBD1 (6 bases). The CDR3 length is 14 residues. Trimming took 6 bases from V and 5 from J, leaving 16 bases between them. Germline V gives CDR1 MDHEN, CDR2 SYDVKM. The CDR3 loop is CASRAQGGLETQYF. The CDR3 region has the DNA TGTGCCAGCAGAGCACAGGGTGGGTTGGAGACCCAGTACTTC.

The V call is TRBV24-1, the J call TRBJ2-5; 9 bases are a match to TRBD2. The CDR3 extends over 15 amino acids. With 5 bases clipped from V and 2 bases from J, the junction kept 5 bases outside the gene matches. CDR1 is KGHDR and CDR2 is SFDVKD in the germline V gene. CDR3 amino acids: CATSALAGTQETQYF. The DNA of the CDR3 is TGTGCCACCAGTGCCCTAGCGGGGACGCAAGAGACCCAGTACTTC.

There are a few counts of this clone. CDR3 DNA: TGTGCCAGCAGCTCGGCGTGGGGGGATTCACCCCTCCACTTT. Amino acids: CASSSAWGDSPLHF. The chain uses TRBV7-2 and TRBJ1-6; a possible D gene is TRBD1 (5 bases). The germline CDR1 and CDR2 sequences are SGHTA and FQGNSA. V was pared by 4 bases and J by 8 bases, with 12 bases between. This CDR3 contains 14 residues.

This chain joins TRBV7-9 and TRBJ2-7; 8 bases fit TRBD1. Germline lookup yields CDR1 SEHNR and CDR2 FQNEAQ (reference sequence). V trimming: 1 base; J trimming: 12 bases; junction bases outside the gene matches: 5. The CDR3 runs 12 residues. The CDR3 loop is CASSLDRTGPYF. CDR3 DNA: TGTGCCAGCAGCTTAGATCGGACAGGGCCGTACTTC.